One sample yielded the 2 T cell receptor beta chains listed below, sequenced in a study of blood T cell repertoires in COVID-19. Data came from immunoSEQ multiplex PCR; TCRdb stores just in-frame clones and leaves some out. This sample has a few hundred thousand clones, with about 85% found just once. Sequencing input: peripheral blood. The receptors come from a man aged 18 to 35 with active or convalescent COVID-19.

The gene calls are TRBV7-2 and TRBJ2-7; 10 bases fit TRBD1. CDR1 and CDR2 from the germline V gene are SGHTA and FQGNSA. Trimming took 3 bases from V and 7 from J; bases not matched to a gene: 6. The CDR3 is made up of 14 amino acids. CDR3: CASSLDRGLGEQYF. The CDR3, as DNA: TGTGCCAGCAGCTTGGACAGGGGGTTGGGAGAGCAGTACTTC.

This rearrangement joins TRBV4-3 to TRBJ2-3; 9 bases agree with TRBD1. Germline CDR1 LGHNA, CDR2 YSLEER. The CDR3 is 17 amino acids. V lost 2 bases and J lost 0; bases outside the gene matches: 6. CDR3 sequence: CASSQFTGGLSTDTQYF. CDR3 bases: TGCGCCAGCAGCCAATTTACAGGGGGCCTTAGCACAGATACGCAGTATTTT.